The 9 T cell receptor beta chains presented below share a single source sample, sequenced in a study of T cell responses to AZD1222 COVID-19 vaccine. This table comes from immunoSEQ multiplex PCR, and its TCRdb copy is limited to in-frame clones, with some not included. The table lists roughly 180,000 clones, roughly 92% of them singletons, with around 3.7% in the top ten. This specimen consisted of peripheral blood, obtained 28 days after the second AZD1222 dose. Receptors originate from an adult who received the AZD1222 COVID-19 vaccine.

V gene TRBV5-4 combines with J gene TRBJ2-7, with D perhaps TRBD1 (6 bases). The CDR3 runs to 17 residues. Germline CDR1 is SGHNT and CDR2 is YYREEE (reference sequence). Trimming took off 1 base at V and 1 base at J, with 18 bases between the two ends. The chain's CDR3 is CASSLSMGAAKSYEQYF. CDR3 coding DNA: TGTGCCAGCAGCTTGTCTATGGGGGCGGCAAAATCCTACGAGCAGTACTTC.

This clone was recorded a few times. This sequence joins TRBV6-5 and TRBJ2-1, with D perhaps matching TRBD1 or TRBD2 (5 bases each). The CDR3 has 11 amino acids. The germline V gene has CDR1 MNHEY and CDR2 SVGAGI. Trimming removed 5 bases at V and 10 bases at J, with 9 bases between. For the CDR3, the DNA is TGTGCCAGCAGTCCCGGGACGGAGCAGTTCTTC. It is translated as CASSPGTEQFF.

This rearrangement joins TRBV4-1 to TRBJ2-7, with TRBD1 as a possible D gene (5 bases). V was clipped by 0 bases and J by 6 bases, with 12 bases between them. This CDR3 has 14 amino acids. CDR1 MGHRA and CDR2 YSYEKL come from the germline V gene. In nucleotides, the CDR3 is TGCGCCAGCAGCCAAGACGCAGGGCTGGGCGAGCAGTACTTC. This gives the protein CASSQDAGLGEQYF.

CDR3 sequence (DNA): TGTGCCTGGGGTGGGGCTTGGGGTTTTGATTCACCCCTCCACTTT. This encodes CAWGGAWGFDSPLHF. This chain joins TRBV30 and TRBJ1-6, with D possibly being TRBD1 (5 bases). V lost 5 bases and J lost 8, with 19 bases in between. CDR3 length: 15 residues. The germline CDR1 and CDR2 sequences are GTSNPN and SVGIG (reference sequence). Full variable domain (rest looked up from reference TRBV30 and TRBJ1-6): SQTIHQWPATLVQPVGSPLSLECTVEGTSNPNLYWYRQAAGRGLQLLFYSVGIGQISSEVPQNLSASRPQDRQFILSSKKLLLSDSGFYLCAWGGAWGFDSPLHFGNGTRLTVT.

The V gene is TRBV7-3, the J gene TRBJ1-2; D remains unclear. Germline V gives CDR1 SGHTA, CDR2 FQGTGA. V lost 1 base and J 4 bases, leaving 10 bases between the germline ends. The CDR3 consists of 14 residues. The CDR3 spells CASSLKEGAYGYTF. The CDR3, as DNA: TGTGCCAGCAGCTTAAAAGAGGGAGCCTATGGCTACACCTTC.

As concerns this clone: The sample carries other DNA sequences with the same CDR3. The V and J genes are TRBV28 and TRBJ1-5, with 7 nucleotides matching TRBD1. The CDR3 has 14 residues. Germline V gives CDR1 MDHEN, CDR2 SYDVKM. The trim removed 3 bases at V and 2 bases at J, leaving 1 base unmatched. The CDR3 region has the DNA TGTGCCAGCAGTTTCGGGACAGGCAATCAGCCCCAGCATTTT. Protein sequence: CASSFGTGNQPQHF.

The CDR3 region is CASSQDGAGYYGYTF. CDR3 DNA sequence: TGTGCCAGCAGCCAAGATGGGGCGGGGTACTATGGCTACACCTTC. This chain connects TRBV3-1 (or the pseudogene TRBV3-2) to TRBJ1-2; TRBD1 might be the D (5 bases). The CDR3 covers 15 residues. Germline CDR1 reads LGHDT; CDR2 reads YNNKEL (reference sequence). V was shortened by 0 bases and J by 3 bases, with 11 bases between the two germline ends.

The chain is built from TRBV4-3 and TRBJ1-1, with D uncertain. V was clipped by 0 bases and J by 5 bases, with 13 bases between them. CDR3 length: 15 residues. Germline CDR1 LGHNA, CDR2 YSLEER. The CDR3 sequence: CASSQDLGTETEAFF. In nucleotides, the CDR3 is TGCGCCAGCAGCCAAGATTTGGGCACAGAGACTGAAGCTTTCTTT.

The V call is TRBV12-3 or TRBV12-4, the J call TRBJ2-2; possible D gene TRBD1, 6 bases. V was cut by 2 bases and J by 8 bases, with 9 bases left in between. The CDR3 runs 13 residues. Here the CDR3 reads CASSLRGTGELFF. CDR3 nucleotides: TGTGCCAGCAGTTTAAGGGGGACAGGGGAGCTGTTTTTT.